The 29 T cell receptor beta chains given below trace back to one sample, sequenced in a study of T cell repertoires in cytomegalovirus infection. TCRdb re-called the reads through MiXCR, storing one row per CDR3 protein. This sample has approximately 490,000 distinct CDR3 sequences, with about 10% found just once. Sequencing used PBMCs. The receptors come from a human donor in good health (CMV status not recorded). Some clones in this sample may be carry-over from other donors' samples.

The chain couples TRBV30 to TRBJ2-3; 8 bases agree with TRBD1. Trimming removed 5 bases from V and 3 bases from J; junction bases left unmatched: 10. The CDR3 totals 15 residues. In germline, CDR1 is GTSNPN, CDR2 SVGIG (reference sequence). The CDR3 reads CAWDGGRGLTDTQYF. DNA of the CDR3: TGTGCCTGGGATGGGGGCAGGGGGCTAACAGATACGCAGTATTTT.

The gene calls are TRBV2 and TRBJ2-2; D call uncertain. The CDR3 extends over 14 amino acids. Trimming stripped 5 bases from V and 1 base from J, with 8 bases between. Germline values: CDR1 SNHLY, CDR2 FYNNEI. DNA for the CDR3: TGTGCCAGCAGTAAGGTGGGGAACACCGGGGAGCTGTTTTTT. Protein product: CASSKVGNTGELFF.

This clonotype was seen many times. The V call is TRBV20-1, the J call TRBJ2-7; 7 nucleotides line up with TRBD2. V shed 1 base, J shed 2 bases, and the junction held 17 bases outside the gene matches. The CDR3 sequence is 18 residues long. Germline V gene sequence: CDR1 DFQATT, CDR2 SNEGSKA (reference sequence). The CDR3 DNA follows: TGCAGTGCTAGAGGGGATGGAGCGGGATACTGGGGGGCCTACGAGCAGTACTTC. This gives the protein CSARGDGAGYWGAYEQYF.

This clonotype has just a few counts. The V and J genes are TRBV5-1 and TRBJ1-4; D is ambiguous. Germline V gene data show CDR1 as SGHRS and CDR2 as YFSETQ. V lost 0 bases and J lost 8, with 11 bases in between. The CDR3 contains 14 residues. The CDR3 protein is CASSLALGVEKLFF. The DNA for the CDR3 is TGCGCCAGCAGCTTGGCCCTCGGTGTAGAAAAACTGTTTTTT.

This clonotype was seen repeatedly, ten times or more. The CDR3 region is CASSSGRGYNEQFF. The CDR3, as DNA: TGTGCCAGCAGCTCCGGGAGGGGGTACAATGAGCAGTTCTTC. This rearrangement joins TRBV7-9 to TRBJ2-1; 8 bases match TRBD2. The V gene end was trimmed by 4 bases and the J gene end by 4 bases; junction bases not matched to a gene: 3. The CDR3 runs 14 residues. The germline gives CDR1 SEHNR, CDR2 FQNEAQ (reference sequence).

There are many counts of this clonotype. The chain is built from TRBV5-1 and TRBJ2-3; D may be TRBD2 (7 bases). The CDR3 is 15 amino acids. Germline CDR1 SGHRS, CDR2 YFSETQ. The germline V and J ends were trimmed by 1 base and 6 bases, with 15 bases remaining between them. The DNA of the CDR3 is TGCGCCAGCAGCTTGTCTGGCGGGGGCCTGGATACGCAGTATTTT. This translates into CASSLSGGGLDTQYF.

This clonotype was observed many times. The rearrangement links TRBV10-3 to TRBJ1-2, with D perhaps matching TRBD1 (5 bases). Trimming left V 3 bases short and J 0 bases short, with 14 bases between. The length of the CDR3 is 16 residues. In germline, CDR1 is ENHRY, CDR2 SYGVKD. The CDR3: CAISEDSYNPNYGYTF. The CDR3, as DNA: TGTGCCATCAGTGAAGACAGCTACAATCCTAACTATGGCTACACCTTC.

This clonotype was found many times. This chain links TRBV11-3 with TRBJ2-2; possible D gene TRBD2, 5 bases. The CDR3 runs to 14 residues. V lost 0 bases and J lost 7, with 9 bases in between. Germline lookup yields CDR1 SGHNT and CDR2 YENEEA. The CDR3 is CASSLEVAGGELFF. The CDR3 bases are TGTGCCAGCAGCTTAGAGGTCGCGGGCGGGGAGCTGTTTTTT.

The rearrangement uses TRBV9 and TRBJ2-2, with TRBD2 matching 9 bases. Germline CDR1 and CDR2: SGDLS and YYNGEE. With V trimmed by 3 bases and J by 10 bases, 7 bases remained unmatched. The CDR3 totals 14 residues. CDR3 loop: CASSEAGGFMELFF. The CDR3 DNA reads as TGTGCCAGCAGCGAAGCGGGAGGCTTCATGGAGCTGTTTTTT. Drawing the rest from reference TRBV9 and TRBJ2-2, the complete variable domain is DSGVTQTPKHLITATGQRVTLRCSPRSGDLSVYWYQQSLDQGLQFLIQYYNGEERAKGNILERFSAQQFPDLHSELNLSSLELGDSALYFCASSEAGGFMELFFGEGSRLTVL.

The table lists this clonotype with a few counts. The chain is built from TRBV15 and TRBJ2-1; D might be TRBD2 (6 bases). The CDR3 consists of 12 residues. The V and J ends lost 4 bases and 12 bases respectively, with 13 bases between them. CDR1 and CDR2 from the germline V gene are LNHNV and YYDKDF (reference sequence). CDR3 loop: CATSTGSFLQFF. The CDR3 nucleotides read TGTGCCACCAGCACCGGGAGTTTTTTGCAGTTCTTC. The full variable domain, its missing parts supplied by reference TRBV15 and TRBJ2-1, is DAMVIQNPRYQVTQFGKPVTLSCSQTLNHNVMYWYQQKSSQAPKLLFHYYDKDFNNEADTPDNFQSRRPNTSFCFLDIRSPGLGDTAMYLCATSTGSFLQFFGPGTRLTVL.

The table lists this clonotype with a count of one. The genes are TRBV5-1 and TRBJ2-7; 7 bases are shared with TRBD1. Germline trimming cut 1 base from V and 3 bases from J; bases unmatched to any gene: 4. Germline V gene data show CDR1 as SGHRS and CDR2 as YFSETQ. The CDR3 sequence is 14 residues long. The CDR3 reads CASSLRSGGYEQYF. The CDR3, as DNA: TGCGCCAGCAGCTTGAGGTCAGGGGGCTACGAGCAGTACTTC.

In its sample, this clonotype was seen many times. This chain joins TRBV7-2 and TRBJ1-4; 10 bases line up with TRBD1. Germline-derived CDR1 and CDR2 are SGHTA and FQGNSA. Trimming took 5 bases from V and 7 from J; bases not matched to a gene: 4. The CDR3 is made up of 14 amino acids. The CDR3 region has the DNA TGTGCCAGCAGCCGGGACAGGGGTGGTGAAAAACTGTTTTTT. Protein product: CASSRDRGGEKLFF.

This clonotype has at least ten counts. The chain links TRBV10-3 to TRBJ2-3; tentatively, D is TRBD2 (5 bases). V lost 10 bases, J lost 5 bases, and 16 bases lay in between. The CDR3 sequence is 13 residues long. CDR1 ENHRY and CDR2 SYGVKD come from the germline V gene. The CDR3 region is CANAGDLGDTQYF. CDR3 DNA: TGTGCCAACGCGGGCGATCTTGGAGATACGCAGTATTTT.

This clonotype was detected many times. The chain employs TRBV27 and TRBJ2-2, with 7 positions matching TRBD1. V dropped 5 bases and J dropped 2; count of bases not matched to a gene: 5. This CDR3 has 15 residues. Per germline, CDR1 MNHEY and CDR2 SMNVEV (reference sequence). The chain's CDR3 is CASSNRDRNTGELFF. CDR3 nucleotide sequence: TGTGCCAGCAGTAACCGGGACAGAAACACCGGGGAGCTGTTTTTT.

This clonotype occurred a few times. The chain recombines TRBV12-5 with TRBJ1-1; D unclear. Trimming took off 9 bases at V and 0 bases at J, with 8 bases between the two ends. Germline CDR1 is LGHNT and CDR2 is FRNRAP. The CDR3 runs to 12 residues. The CDR3 DNA sequence: TGTGCTAGCGCTGAGATGAACACTGAAGCTTTCTTT. It specifies CASAEMNTEAFF.

There are many counts of this clonotype. CDR3 loop: CASSLIQDPYEQYF. CDR3 nucleotides: TGTGCCAGCAGCTTAATACAGGATCCCTACGAGCAGTACTTC. The rearrangement links TRBV7-9 to TRBJ2-7; D is perhaps TRBD1 (5 bases). Germline assignment: CDR1 SEHNR and CDR2 FQNEAQ (reference sequence). Trimming removed 2 bases from V and 2 bases from J, with 10 bases in between. This CDR3 comprises 14 residues.

This clonotype was seen only a few times. This chain joins TRBV23-1 and TRBJ1-2; D gene ambiguous. TRBV23-1 is filed as an ORF, its function uncertain. CDR3 length: 12 amino acids. Trimming took 8 bases from V and 0 from J, leaving 7 bases between them. The CDR3, as DNA: TGCGCCAGCCCAAGAGCTAACTATGGCTACACCTTC. It is translated as CASPRANYGYTF.

The rearrangement links TRBV29-1 to TRBJ2-7; D ambiguous. Per the germline V gene, CDR1 is SQVTM and CDR2 is ANQGSEA. Trimming pared 2 bases from V and 4 bases from J, leaving 9 bases between. The CDR3 covers 12 residues. The CDR3 nucleotides read TGCAGCGTTGAAACCCAGGAGTACGAGCAGTACTTC. Protein product: CSVETQEYEQYF.

The chain has TRBV20-1 and TRBJ2-1; 9 bases are shared with TRBD2. Trimming removed 3 bases from V and 7 bases from J; junction bases left unmatched: 7. This CDR3 has 14 amino acids. Per the germline V gene, CDR1 is DFQATT and CDR2 is SNEGSKA (reference sequence). In nucleotides, the CDR3 is TGCAGTGCTAGGGCGGGGGGGCGTGGGAATGAGCAGTTCTTC. Its translation is CSARAGGRGNEQFF.

There are many counts of this clonotype. The rearrangement links TRBV12-3 or TRBV12-4 to TRBJ1-2; 7 bases fit TRBD1. V shed 7 bases and J 0 bases; nucleotides not matched to a gene: 5. The CDR3 consists of 14 residues. The CDR3 is CASNDRAPNYGYTF. CDR3 DNA sequence: TGTGCCAGCAACGACAGGGCACCTAACTATGGCTACACCTTC.

The rearrangement joins TRBV5-1 to TRBJ1-1; D ambiguous. V was shortened by 5 bases and J by 1 base, with 21 bases between the two germline ends. The germline V gene encodes CDR1 SGHRS and CDR2 YFSETQ. This CDR3 is built from 17 residues. DNA for the CDR3: TGCGCCAGCAGTAACGGACTGTACCGGGGATCGAACACTGAAGCTTTCTTT. Translating gives CASSNGLYRGSNTEAFF.

The genes are TRBV20-1 and TRBJ2-3; D remains ambiguous. The CDR3 is 13 residues long. The V gene lost 3 bases and the J gene lost 5 bases, with 12 bases spanning the gap. Germline V gene lookup returns CDR1 DFQATT and CDR2 SNEGSKA (reference sequence). The CDR3 coding sequence is TGCAGTGCTAGTCCTCTACCCGGAGATACGCAGTATTTT. Translating gives CSASPLPGDTQYF.

This clonotype was detected only a few times. The V gene is TRBV14, the J gene TRBJ2-7; possible D gene TRBD2, 6 bases. There are 15 residues in the CDR3. The V gene lost 1 base and the J gene lost 2 bases, with 12 bases spanning the gap. Germline V CDR1 and CDR2: SGHDN, FVKESK. The CDR3 spells CASSQGLVAAYEQYF. In DNA, the CDR3 is TGTGCCAGCAGCCAAGGACTAGTGGCCGCCTACGAGCAGTACTTC.

This clonotype was detected only a few times. The chain carries TRBV6-1 and TRBJ1-2; D gene uncertain. Germline values: CDR1 MNHNS, CDR2 SASEGT. The germline V and J ends were trimmed by 11 bases and 4 bases, with 14 bases remaining between them. This CDR3 is built from 12 residues. The CDR3 DNA is TGTGCCGCTCGGAGGGAGGGCTATGGCTACACCTTC. It codes for CAARREGYGYTF.

There are many counts of this clonotype. The genes are TRBV7-2 and TRBJ1-1; D is unclear. The CDR3 runs to 13 residues. The V and J ends lost 3 bases and 12 bases respectively, with 17 bases between them. Per the germline V gene, CDR1 is SGHTA and CDR2 is FQGNSA. The CDR3 reads CASSFLSPTETFF. In DNA, the CDR3 is TGTGCCAGCAGCTTTCTAAGCCCAACAGAAACTTTCTTT.

This clonotype was counted ten times or more. V and J are TRBV7-9 and TRBJ1-1; D remains ambiguous. The V end was cut by 7 bases, the J end by 2 bases, with 11 bases between. The V gene's germline CDR1 is SEHNR and CDR2 FQNEAQ (reference sequence). The CDR3 has 13 residues. Here the CDR3 reads CASTEGRNTEAFF. The CDR3 DNA reads as TGTGCCAGCACCGAAGGACGTAACACTGAAGCTTTCTTT. Full variable domain (remainder filled in from reference TRBV7-9 and TRBJ1-1): DTGVSQNPRHKITKRGQNVTFRCDPISEHNRLYWYRQTLGQGPEFLTYFQNEAQLEKSRLLSDRFSAERPKGSFSTLEIQRTEQGDSAMYLCASTEGRNTEAFFGQGTRLTVV.

This clonotype was seen at least ten times. The chain recombines TRBV6-1 with TRBJ2-2, with a weak D call TRBD2 (5 bases). The germline CDR1 and CDR2 sequences are MNHNS and SASEGT. Trimming shortened V by 7 bases and J by 4 bases, and 16 bases separated the two germline ends. The CDR3 runs 15 residues. CDR3 residues: CASMISSVLTGELFF. CDR3 nucleotides: TGTGCCAGCATGATCAGTAGCGTTCTCACCGGGGAGCTGTTTTTT.

This clonotype was counted ten times or more. This chain links TRBV28 with TRBJ2-2; 7 bases align to TRBD1. CDR3 length equals 14 residues. Germline CDR1 and CDR2: MDHEN and SYDVKM. J gave up 7 bases and V 6 bases, and 8 bases lay outside the gene matches. For the CDR3, the DNA is TGTGCCAGCAGACCGGGACAGATGTTCGGGGAGCTGTTTTTT. This codes for CASRPGQMFGELFF.

The genes are TRBV5-1 and TRBJ1-4; no reliable D call. V was shortened by 0 bases and J by 11 bases, with 14 bases between the two germline ends. Germline-derived CDR1 and CDR2 are SGHRS and YFSETQ. The CDR3 sequence is 14 residues long. The CDR3 here is CASSLEAGPDKLFF. The DNA for the CDR3 is TGCGCCAGCAGCTTGGAGGCCGGCCCCGATAAACTGTTTTTT.